This T cell receptor beta chain stems from a study of CD8+ T cells in alopecia areata. Findings and limits, study-wide: Sequencing of scalp samples also captures resident alphabeta T cells of normal skin. Sharing of TCRs across patients appeared less clear than in mice, possibly for HLA-related reasons.

Collected material from alopecia areata patients comprised lesional scalp punch biopsies and peripheral blood. Germline CDR1 SGHRS, CDR2 YFSETQ. There are 16 residues in the CDR3. J gave up 1 base and V 3 bases, and 8 bases lay outside the gene matches. RNA was isolated and reverse transcribed to cDNA, the sequencing template. Assay: immunoSEQ multiplex PCR; the TCRdb copy retains only in-frame clones and omits some. The data show 110,000 or so clones, with 35% to 40% seen just once and 3% to 3.5% held by the top ten. This clone was seen a handful of times. What it recognizes is unknown. This sequence was found in a human donor with alopecia areata. Source material: CD4+ T cells sorted from blood. The chain combines TRBV5-1 with TRBJ2-7, with 9 bases lining up with TRBD2. This CDR3 reads CASSSFTLAGSYEQYF. The CDR3 DNA is TGCGCCAGCAGCTCATTCACTCTAGCGGGATCCTACGAGCAGTACTTC.